Each of the 3 T cell receptor beta chains below was sequenced from the same sample in a study of shared clonotypes between healthy human individuals (TCRdb year 2020). The library was prepared using the immunoSEQ multiplex PCR assay. In its TCRdb copy, this immuneACCESS table keeps in-frame sequences only and misses some clones. Where compared with another copy, unresolved V genes explain less than half of these, and the others have no known cause. Across this sample there are about 490,000 clones, with approximately 81% seen only once. 12% of the sample goes to the ten largest clones. The sequencing input was PBMCs. The receptors come from a woman between 35 and 50 years old in good health. Some clones in this sample may be carry-over from other donors' samples.

J is TRBJ2-5 and V is TRBV7-3; the D gene is possibly TRBD1 (6 bases). Germline V gives CDR1 SGHTA, CDR2 FQGTGA. This CDR3 is 14 amino acids long. Trimming removed 5 bases at V and 6 bases at J, with 16 bases between. The CDR3 sequence is CASSPTGTVKTQYF. CDR3 bases: TGTGCCAGCAGCCCCACAGGGACGGTGAAGACCCAGTACTTC.

J is TRBJ2-3 and V is TRBV27, with TRBD1 as a possible D gene (6 bases). Trimming removed 6 bases at V and 2 bases at J, with 15 bases between. This CDR3 comprises 15 residues. Per the germline V gene, CDR1 is MNHEY and CDR2 is SMNVEV (reference sequence). The CDR3 loop is CASSKGVFNTDTQYF. DNA of the CDR3: TGTGCCAGCAGCAAGGGGGTTTTTAACACAGATACGCAGTATTTT.

This clone came up once. CDR3 bases: TGTGCCAGCAGTGAAGCGCTGAGGGTCATGAACACTGAAGCTTTCTTT. Translated: CASSEALRVMNTEAFF. The chain uses TRBV6-1 and TRBJ1-1; no firm D call. The germline V gene has CDR1 MNHNS and CDR2 SASEGT. The V end was cut by 0 bases, the J end by 0 bases, with 11 bases between. This CDR3 comprises 16 residues.